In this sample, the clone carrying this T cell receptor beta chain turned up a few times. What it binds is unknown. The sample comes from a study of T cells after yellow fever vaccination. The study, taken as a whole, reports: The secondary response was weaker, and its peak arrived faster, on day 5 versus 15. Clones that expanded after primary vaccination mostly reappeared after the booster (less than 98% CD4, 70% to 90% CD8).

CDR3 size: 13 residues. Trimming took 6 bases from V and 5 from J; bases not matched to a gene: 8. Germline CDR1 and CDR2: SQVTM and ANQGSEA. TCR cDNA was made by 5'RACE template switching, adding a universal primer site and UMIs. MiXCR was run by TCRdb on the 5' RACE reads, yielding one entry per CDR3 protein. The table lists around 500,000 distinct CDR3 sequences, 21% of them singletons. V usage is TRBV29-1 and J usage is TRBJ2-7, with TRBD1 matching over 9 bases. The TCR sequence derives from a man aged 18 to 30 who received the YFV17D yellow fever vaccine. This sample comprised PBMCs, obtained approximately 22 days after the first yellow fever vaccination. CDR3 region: CSVVRDRVNEQYF. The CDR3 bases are TGCAGCGTCGTCCGGGACAGGGTAAACGAGCAGTACTTC.